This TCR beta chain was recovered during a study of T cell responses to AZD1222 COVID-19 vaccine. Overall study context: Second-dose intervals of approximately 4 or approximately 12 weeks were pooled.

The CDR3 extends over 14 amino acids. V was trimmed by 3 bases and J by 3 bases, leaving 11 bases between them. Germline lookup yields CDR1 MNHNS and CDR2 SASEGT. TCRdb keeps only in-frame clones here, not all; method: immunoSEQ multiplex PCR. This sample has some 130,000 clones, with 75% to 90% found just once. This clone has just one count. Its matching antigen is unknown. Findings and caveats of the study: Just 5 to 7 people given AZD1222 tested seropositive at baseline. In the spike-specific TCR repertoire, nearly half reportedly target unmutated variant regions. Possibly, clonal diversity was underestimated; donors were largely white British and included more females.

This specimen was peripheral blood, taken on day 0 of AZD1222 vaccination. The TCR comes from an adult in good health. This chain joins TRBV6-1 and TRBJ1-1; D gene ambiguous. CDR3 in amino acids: CASSDLGVHTEAFF. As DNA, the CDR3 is TGTGCCAGCAGTGACCTAGGTGTCCACACTGAAGCTTTCTTT.